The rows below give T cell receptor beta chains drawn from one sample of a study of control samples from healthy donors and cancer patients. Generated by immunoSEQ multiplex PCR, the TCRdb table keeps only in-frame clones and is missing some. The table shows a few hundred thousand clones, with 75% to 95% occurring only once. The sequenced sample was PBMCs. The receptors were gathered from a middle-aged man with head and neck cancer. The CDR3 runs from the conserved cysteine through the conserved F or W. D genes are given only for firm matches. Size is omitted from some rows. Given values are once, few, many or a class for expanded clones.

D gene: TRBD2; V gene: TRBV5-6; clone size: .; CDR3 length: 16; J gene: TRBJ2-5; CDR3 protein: CASSSGQGLAEQTQYF; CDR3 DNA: TGTGCCAGCAGCTCGGGACAAGGACTAGCGGAACAGACCCAGTACTTC
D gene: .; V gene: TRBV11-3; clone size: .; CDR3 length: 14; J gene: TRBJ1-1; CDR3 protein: CASSLYGSNTEAFF; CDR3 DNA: TGTGCCAGCAGCTTATACGGGTCCAACACTGAAGCTTTCTTT
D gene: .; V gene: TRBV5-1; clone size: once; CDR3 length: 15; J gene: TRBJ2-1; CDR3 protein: CASSPGLTSYNEQFF; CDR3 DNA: TGCGCCAGCAGCCCGGGACTCACCTCCTACAATGAGCAGTTCTTC
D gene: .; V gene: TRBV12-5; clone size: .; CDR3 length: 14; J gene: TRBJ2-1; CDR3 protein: CASSLGGNPNEQFF; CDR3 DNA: TGTGCTAGTTCGTTGGGGGGAAACCCTAATGAGCAGTTCTTC
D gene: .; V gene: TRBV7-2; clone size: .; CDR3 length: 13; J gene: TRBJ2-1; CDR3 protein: CASSVPKRGEQFF; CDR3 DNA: TGTGCCAGCAGCGTACCCAAGAGGGGAGAGCAGTTCTTC
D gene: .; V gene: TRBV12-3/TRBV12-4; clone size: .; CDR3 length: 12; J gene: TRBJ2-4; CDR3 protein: CASSMGLNIQYF; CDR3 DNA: TGTGCCAGCAGTATGGGACTTAACATTCAGTACTTC
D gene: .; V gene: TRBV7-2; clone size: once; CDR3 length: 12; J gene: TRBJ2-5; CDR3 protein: CASSFSLETQYF; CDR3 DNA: TGTGCCAGCAGCTTCAGCCTGGAGACCCAGTACTTC
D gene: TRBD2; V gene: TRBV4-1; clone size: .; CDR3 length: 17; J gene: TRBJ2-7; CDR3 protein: CASSPFLTSGTDYEQYF; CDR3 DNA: TGCGCCAGCAGCCCGTTCCTGACTAGCGGGACGGATTACGAGCAGTACTTC
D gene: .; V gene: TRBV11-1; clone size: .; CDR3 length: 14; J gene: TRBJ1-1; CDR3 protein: CASSVGQGSTEAFF; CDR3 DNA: TGTGCCAGCAGCGTAGGGCAGGGTTCCACTGAAGCTTTCTTT
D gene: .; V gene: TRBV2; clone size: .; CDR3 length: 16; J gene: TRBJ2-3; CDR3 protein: CASLKGASGRTDTQYF; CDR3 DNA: TGTGCCAGCCTTAAGGGGGCTAGCGGACGCACAGATACGCAGTATTTT
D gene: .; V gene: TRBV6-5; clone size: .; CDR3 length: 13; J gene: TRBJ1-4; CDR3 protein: CASSRKGDEKLFF; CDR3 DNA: TGTGCCAGCAGCCGCAAAGGGGATGAAAAACTGTTTTTT
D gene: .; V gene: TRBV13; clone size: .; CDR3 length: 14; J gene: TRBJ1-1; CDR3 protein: CASRPMGPGTEAFF; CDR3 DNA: TGTGCCAGCAGACCGATGGGGCCGGGAACTGAAGCTTTCTTT
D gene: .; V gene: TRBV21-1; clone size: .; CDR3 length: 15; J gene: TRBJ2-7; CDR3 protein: CASSGGQGGSYEQYF; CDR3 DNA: TGTGCCAGCAGCGGGGGACAGGGAGGATCCTACGAGCAGTACTTC
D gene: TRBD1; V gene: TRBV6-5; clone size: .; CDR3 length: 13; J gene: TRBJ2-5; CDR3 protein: CASRWQGVKTQYF; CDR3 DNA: TGTGCCAGTAGGTGGCAGGGGGTTAAGACCCAGTACTTC
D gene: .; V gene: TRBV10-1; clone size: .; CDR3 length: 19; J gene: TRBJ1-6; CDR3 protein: CASSEPKQSPFTYNSPLHF; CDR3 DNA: TGCGCCAGCAGTGAGCCCAAACAGAGTCCATTCACCTATAATTCACCCCTCCACTTT
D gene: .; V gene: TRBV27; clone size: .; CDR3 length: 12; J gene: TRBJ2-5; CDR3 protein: CASSFGEETQYF; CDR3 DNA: TGTGCCAGCAGTTTTGGGGAAGAGACCCAGTACTTC
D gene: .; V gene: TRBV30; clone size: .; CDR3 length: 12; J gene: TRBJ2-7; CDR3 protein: CAWSRGSKEQYF; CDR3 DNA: TGTGCCTGGAGTCGAGGGAGCAAGGAGCAGTACTTC
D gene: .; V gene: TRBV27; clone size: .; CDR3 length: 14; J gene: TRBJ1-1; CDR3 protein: CASSPRGSYTEAFF; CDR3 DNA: TGTGCCAGCAGCCCCCGGGGAAGCTACACTGAAGCTTTCTTT
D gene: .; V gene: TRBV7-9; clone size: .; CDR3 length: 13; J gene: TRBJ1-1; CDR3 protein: CASSLTELTEAFF; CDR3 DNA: TGTGCCAGCAGCCTGACAGAACTCACTGAAGCTTTCTTT
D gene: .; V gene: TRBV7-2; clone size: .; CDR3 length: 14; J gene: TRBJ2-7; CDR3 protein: CASRVDGELREQYF; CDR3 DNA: TGTGCCAGCAGGGTCGACGGTGAGCTACGAGAGCAGTACTTC
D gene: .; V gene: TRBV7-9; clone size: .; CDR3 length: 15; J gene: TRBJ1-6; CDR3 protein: CASGLLGGGKSPLHF; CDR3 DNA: TGTGCCAGCGGGTTATTAGGGGGTGGAAAGTCACCCCTCCACTTT
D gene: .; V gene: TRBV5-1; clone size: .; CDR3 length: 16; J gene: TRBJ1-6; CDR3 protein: CASSRAGSQGNSPLHF; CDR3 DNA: TGCGCCAGCAGCAGGGCCGGGAGTCAAGGTAATTCACCCCTCCACTTT
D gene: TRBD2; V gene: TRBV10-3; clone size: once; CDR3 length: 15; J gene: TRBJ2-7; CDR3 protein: CAISWSGGLSYEQYF; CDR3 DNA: TGTGCCATCAGTTGGAGCGGGGGGCTTTCCTACGAGCAGTACTTC
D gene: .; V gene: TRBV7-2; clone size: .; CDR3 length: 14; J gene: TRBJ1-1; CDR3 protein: CASSLPGGRTEAFF; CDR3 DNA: TGTGCCAGCAGCTTACCTGGGGGGCGCACTGAAGCTTTCTTT
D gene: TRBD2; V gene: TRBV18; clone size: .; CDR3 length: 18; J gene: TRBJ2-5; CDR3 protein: CASSTNPGLAVEEETQYF; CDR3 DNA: TGTGCCAGCTCAACAAACCCGGGACTAGCGGTAGAGGAAGAGACCCAGTACTTC
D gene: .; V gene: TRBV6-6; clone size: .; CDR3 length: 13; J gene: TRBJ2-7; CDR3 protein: CASTLTEPYEQYF; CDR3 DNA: TGTGCCAGCACCCTGACGGAACCCTACGAGCAGTACTTC